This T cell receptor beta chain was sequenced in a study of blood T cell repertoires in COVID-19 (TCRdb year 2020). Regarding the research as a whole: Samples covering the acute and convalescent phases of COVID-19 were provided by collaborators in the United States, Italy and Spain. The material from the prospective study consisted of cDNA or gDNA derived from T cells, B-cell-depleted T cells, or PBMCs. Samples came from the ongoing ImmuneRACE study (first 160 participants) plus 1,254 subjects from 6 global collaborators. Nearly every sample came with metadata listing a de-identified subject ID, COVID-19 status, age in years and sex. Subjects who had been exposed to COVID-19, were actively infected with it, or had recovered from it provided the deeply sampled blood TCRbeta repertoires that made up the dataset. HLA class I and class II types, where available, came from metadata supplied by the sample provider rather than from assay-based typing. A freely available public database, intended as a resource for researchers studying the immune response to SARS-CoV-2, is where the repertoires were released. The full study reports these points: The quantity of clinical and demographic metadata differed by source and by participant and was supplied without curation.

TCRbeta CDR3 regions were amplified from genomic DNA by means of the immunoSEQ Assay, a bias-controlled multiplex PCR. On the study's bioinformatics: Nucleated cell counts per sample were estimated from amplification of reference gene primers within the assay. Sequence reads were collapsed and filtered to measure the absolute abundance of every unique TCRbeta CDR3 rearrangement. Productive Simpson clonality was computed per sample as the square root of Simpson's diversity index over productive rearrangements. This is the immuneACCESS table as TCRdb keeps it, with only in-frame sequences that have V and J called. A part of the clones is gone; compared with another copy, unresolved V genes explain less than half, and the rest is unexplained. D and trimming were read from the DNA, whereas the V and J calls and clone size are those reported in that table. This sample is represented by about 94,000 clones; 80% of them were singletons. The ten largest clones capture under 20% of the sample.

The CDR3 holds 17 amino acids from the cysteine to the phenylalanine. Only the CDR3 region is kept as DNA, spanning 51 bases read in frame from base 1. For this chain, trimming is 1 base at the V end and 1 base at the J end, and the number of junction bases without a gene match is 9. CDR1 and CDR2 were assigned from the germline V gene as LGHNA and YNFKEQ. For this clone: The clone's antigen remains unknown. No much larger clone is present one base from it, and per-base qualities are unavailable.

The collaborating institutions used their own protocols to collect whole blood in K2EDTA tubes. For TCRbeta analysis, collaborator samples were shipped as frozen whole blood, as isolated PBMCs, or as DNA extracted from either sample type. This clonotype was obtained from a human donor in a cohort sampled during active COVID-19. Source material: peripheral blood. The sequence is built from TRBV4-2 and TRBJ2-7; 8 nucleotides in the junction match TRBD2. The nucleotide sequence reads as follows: TGTGCCAGCAGCCAAGTAGTAGCGGGAATTCGGTCCTACGAGCAGTACTTC. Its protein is CASSQVVAGIRSYEQYF.